These T cell receptor beta chains were read from a single sample in a study of control samples from healthy donors and cancer patients. Libraries were prepared by immunoSEQ multiplex PCR; TCRdb keeps only in-frame clonotypes and omits some of them. This sample has 85,000 to 95,000 clones, with about 87% found just once. Source material: blood. All receptors derive from a woman in her 70s in good health. The CDR3 runs from the conserved cysteine through the conserved F or W. Fields, in order: V gene, CDR3 protein.

v_gene: TRBV20-1
CDR3aa: CSASRAENRAFF

v_gene: TRBV7-7
CDR3aa: CASSPLGGSGGAPETQYF

v_gene: TRBV19
CDR3aa: CAGRSTGQGPKTQYF

v_gene: TRBV15
CDR3aa: CATSRVPLSLGNQPQHF

v_gene: TRBV7-8
CDR3aa: CASSQSGGVSGNTIYF

v_gene: TRBV5-6
CDR3aa: CASTSGQGNTGELFF

v_gene: TRBV10-3
CDR3aa: CAISEGPNYGYTF

v_gene: TRBV9
CDR3aa: CASSVVSGGTDTQYF

v_gene: TRBV5-1
CDR3aa: CASSNLQGNYGYTF

v_gene: TRBV5-4
CDR3aa: CASSLLRGGNTEAFF

v_gene: TRBV5-1
CDR3aa: CASSLGTGTYGYTF

v_gene: TRBV2
CDR3aa: CASSEANRPRTGYTF

v_gene: TRBV3-1/TRBV3-2
CDR3aa: CASSKLAGGPAGELFF

v_gene: TRBV1
CDR3aa: CTSSRRLVSEQFF

v_gene: TRBV19
CDR3aa: CASSIGGDTEAFF

v_gene: TRBV18
CDR3aa: CASSPRQASSGNTIYF

v_gene: TRBV14
CDR3aa: CASSQDLEGFKRYTF

v_gene: TRBV2
CDR3aa: CASSLQGAAYGYTF

v_gene: TRBV3-1/TRBV3-2
CDR3aa: CASSQDGSGVTDTQYF

v_gene: TRBV20-1
CDR3aa: CSVRDGTGTDTQYF

v_gene: TRBV19
CDR3aa: CASSIGTSRDEQFF

v_gene: TRBV29-1
CDR3aa: CSVVEGEKLFF

v_gene: TRBV3-1/TRBV3-2
CDR3aa: CASSQGPPNSYEQYF

v_gene: TRBV6-5
CDR3aa: CASRGTGVNSPLHF

v_gene: TRBV6-4
CDR3aa: CASSLEENSPLHF

v_gene: TRBV2
CDR3aa: CASSVWADETQYF

v_gene: TRBV24-1
CDR3aa: CATSDRDSRSVYEQYF

v_gene: TRBV7-9
CDR3aa: CASTPRQGSPYGYTF

v_gene: TRBV30
CDR3aa: CAWSVKTGGTGANVLTF

v_gene: TRBV27
CDR3aa: CASSFVVGDTIYF

v_gene: TRBV12-3/TRBV12-4
CDR3aa: CASSLDQFLTQYF

v_gene: TRBV19
CDR3aa: CASSSPPGTGNNSPLHF

v_gene: TRBV7-8
CDR3aa: CASSPLGTDYEQYF

v_gene: TRBV9
CDR3aa: CASSPRENYGYTF

v_gene: TRBV2
CDR3aa: CASSEPSGQETQYF

v_gene: TRBV30
CDR3aa: CAWSRDRGHGGYTF

v_gene: TRBV12-3/TRBV12-4
CDR3aa: CASTVENTEAFF